This entry is about one T cell receptor beta chain. As yet, its antigen is unknown. Profiled with immunoSEQ multiplex PCR; TCRdb holds only in-frame clones, not every one. The table lists some 240,000 clones, approximately 83% of them singletons. Trimming left V 7 bases short and J 2 bases short, with 7 bases between. Germline V gene data show CDR1 as LNHDA and CDR2 as SQIVND (reference sequence). The CDR3 is 12 residues long. This sample stems from a study of cytomegalovirus exposure and HLA in healthy donors. Study-level results: First-cohort TCR clusters were later found to tend to co-occur in the 120 or so validation repertoires. Associated with cytomegalovirus, according to the listing, were around 160 TCR beta chains. Rare TCR sequences dominated, though some public TCRs recurred in many donors. There were three CMV-associated chains whose specificity for CMV antigens was confirmed in vitro.

V is TRBV19 and J is TRBJ2-3; no firm D call. The receptor's source is a woman aged 30 to 39 in good health and CMV-seropositive. Material for sequencing was PBMCs. CDR3 protein: CASKSPTDTQYF. Here the CDR3 DNA reads TGTGCCAGTAAAAGCCCCACAGATACGCAGTATTTT.